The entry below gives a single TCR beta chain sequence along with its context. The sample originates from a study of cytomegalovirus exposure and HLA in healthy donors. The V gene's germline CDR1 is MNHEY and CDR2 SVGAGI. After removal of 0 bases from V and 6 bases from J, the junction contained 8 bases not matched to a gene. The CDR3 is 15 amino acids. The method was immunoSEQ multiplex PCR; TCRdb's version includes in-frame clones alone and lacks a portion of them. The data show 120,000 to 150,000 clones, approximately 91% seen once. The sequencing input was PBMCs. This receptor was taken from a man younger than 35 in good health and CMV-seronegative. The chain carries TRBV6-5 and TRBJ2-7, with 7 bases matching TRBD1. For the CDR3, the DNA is TGTGCCAGCAGTTACTCGCGGACAGGCCCTACCGAGCAGTACTTC. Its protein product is CASSYSRTGPTEQYF.